This T cell receptor beta chain is from a study of T cell responses to AZD1222 COVID-19 vaccine. CDR1 SGHRS and CDR2 YFSETQ come from the germline V gene. CDR3 length equals 11 residues. Deletions cut 2 bases from V and 7 bases from J, with 4 bases between. Sequencing was performed with immunoSEQ multiplex PCR; in TCRdb, only in-frame clones are kept and a portion is missing. The sample records about 54,000 clones, about 86% being singletons. Pooled samples include second doses given at about 4 or 12 weeks. The TCR comes from an adult who received the AZD1222 COVID-19 vaccine. The sequences come from peripheral blood, collected 28 days after the second AZD1222 dose. The rearrangement joins TRBV5-1 to TRBJ1-5; D remains ambiguous. CDR3 sequence (DNA): TGCGCCAGCAGCTTAAGACAGCCCCAGCATTTT. Translation gives CASSLRQPQHF.